Below, 13 T cell receptor beta chains from the same sample are listed, as sequenced in a study of blood T cell repertoires in COVID-19. Assay: immunoSEQ multiplex PCR; the TCRdb copy retains only in-frame clones and omits some. Here the sample spans 70,000 to 85,000 clones, over 75% being singletons. The sequenced material came from peripheral blood. These receptors were collected from a man older than 75 with acute or convalescent COVID-19.

The V and J genes are TRBV6-1 and TRBJ2-5; weak D call: TRBD2 (5 bases). The CDR3 length is 12 residues. The V end lost 3 bases, the J end lost 4 bases, and 6 bases lay between the germline ends. Germline V CDR1 and CDR2: MNHNS, SASEGT. The CDR3 DNA reads as TGTGCCAGCAGTGATGGAGGAGAGACCCAGTACTTC. Its protein is CASSDGGETQYF.

The chain recombines TRBV5-1 with TRBJ1-1, with D tentatively TRBD1 (5 bases). CDR3 length equals 14 residues. The germline V gene has CDR1 SGHRS and CDR2 YFSETQ. V was cut by 0 bases and J by 5 bases, with 11 bases left in between. The CDR3 sequence is CASSLVGAQTEAFF. For the CDR3, the DNA is TGCGCCAGCAGCTTGGTTGGGGCGCAGACTGAAGCTTTCTTT.

CDR3 protein: CASSPTGFNEKLFF. CDR3 DNA sequence: TGTGCCAGCAGCCCGACAGGGTTTAATGAAAAACTGTTTTTT. The chain carries TRBV9 and TRBJ1-4; 7 bases are shared with TRBD1. Germline V lookup: CDR1 SGDLS, CDR2 YYNGEE. Germline trimming cut 4 bases from V and 4 bases from J; bases unmatched to any gene: 4. The CDR3 is made up of 14 amino acids. The whole variable domain, filled in from reference TRBV9 and TRBJ1-4, reads DSGVTQTPKHLITATGQRVTLRCSPRSGDLSVYWYQQSLDQGLQFLIQYYNGEERAKGNILERFSAQQFPDLHSELNLSSLELGDSALYFCASSPTGFNEKLFFGSGTQLSVL.

The rearrangement links TRBV10-3 to TRBJ2-5, with 8 bases aligning to TRBD2. Trimming cost V 3 bases and J 0 bases; bases outside gene matches: 9. Germline CDR1 reads ENHRY; CDR2 reads SYGVKD. CDR3 size: 17 residues. CDR3 loop: CAISDSGGGGYQETQYF. In DNA, the CDR3 is TGTGCCATCAGTGACAGCGGGGGCGGGGGATACCAAGAGACCCAGTACTTC.

The CDR3 reads CASSFRENEKLFF. CDR3 in DNA: TGTGCCAGCAGTTTCCGGGAGAATGAAAAACTGTTTTTT. This chain joins TRBV27 and TRBJ1-4; no definite D call. The V gene lost 3 bases and the J gene lost 5 bases, with 7 bases spanning the gap. Germline assignment: CDR1 MNHEY and CDR2 SMNVEV (reference sequence). CDR3 length: 13 residues.

The rearrangement uses TRBV27 and TRBJ2-7; 9 bases fit TRBD1. The germline CDR1 and CDR2 sequences are MNHEY and SMNVEV (reference sequence). The CDR3 runs 14 residues. Germline trimming cut 5 bases from V and 0 bases from J; bases unmatched to any gene: 2. CDR3 DNA sequence: TGTGCCAGCAGTGAACAGGGGGCCTCCTACGAGCAGTACTTC. This translates into CASSEQGASYEQYF.

V is TRBV19 and J is TRBJ1-2; D not certain. This CDR3 is 14 amino acids long. Per the germline V gene, CDR1 is LNHDA and CDR2 is SQIVND (reference sequence). Trimming removed 6 bases at V and 3 bases at J, with 14 bases between. The CDR3 sequence is CASRTLGVDYGYTF. The CDR3 nucleotides read TGTGCCAGTAGAACTCTGGGAGTGGACTATGGCTACACCTTC.

This clone was seen a few times. The V call is TRBV5-6, the J call TRBJ1-2; 7 nucleotides align to TRBD1. Germline V lookup: CDR1 SGHDT, CDR2 YYEEEE. Trimming cost V 4 bases and J 6 bases; bases outside gene matches: 9. CDR3 size: 14 residues. CDR3 sequence (DNA): TGTGCCAGCAGCACGTGGGGACAGCCGCATGGCTACACCTTC. Amino acids: CASSTWGQPHGYTF.

V is TRBV10-3 and J is TRBJ2-7, with 8 bases lining up with TRBD2. V dropped 6 bases and J dropped 0; count of bases not matched to a gene: 7. CDR1 ENHRY and CDR2 SYGVKD come from the germline V gene. The CDR3 length is 15 residues. The CDR3 nucleotides are TGTGCCATCAGAAACGGACTAGCCAGCTCCTACGAGCAGTACTTC. It specifies CAIRNGLASSYEQYF.

The rearrangement uses TRBV12-3 or TRBV12-4 and TRBJ1-2; D is ambiguous. V was pared by 6 bases and J by 4 bases, with 12 bases between. The length of the CDR3 is 13 residues. The CDR3 DNA reads as TGTGCCAGCAGCGGCGGGCCACCCTATGGCTACACCTTC. Its protein product is CASSGGPPYGYTF.

The V and J genes are TRBV19 and TRBJ1-4, with TRBD1 matching 7 bases. The CDR3 totals 16 residues. The germline CDR1 and CDR2 sequences are LNHDA and SQIVND (reference sequence). V was clipped by 5 bases and J by 4 bases; unmatched bases: 10. The CDR3 nucleotides are TGTGCCAGTAGTGCCACTTGGACAGGAGATAATGAAAAACTGTTTTTT. Protein: CASSATWTGDNEKLFF. The entire variable domain, with the rest obtained from reference TRBV19 and TRBJ1-4, is as follows: DGGITQSPKYLFRKEGQNVTLSCEQNLNHDAMYWYRQDPGQGLRLIYYSQIVNDFQKGDIAEGYSVSREKKESFPLTVTSAQKNPTAFYLCASSATWTGDNEKLFFGSGTQLSVL.

This sequence joins TRBV2 and TRBJ2-5; a weak D match, TRBD2 (5 bases). Trimming removed 10 bases at V and 5 bases at J, with 14 bases between. Germline CDR1 SNHLY, CDR2 FYNNEI. This CDR3 comprises 12 residues. The DNA of the CDR3 is TGTGCCACATCGGGGAGTCTGGAGACCCAGTACTTC. Translated: CATSGSLETQYF.

The chain uses TRBV29-1 and TRBJ2-5, with unresolved D. This CDR3 contains 13 residues. CDR1 and CDR2 from the germline V gene are SQVTM and ANQGSEA. Deletions cut 4 bases from V and 1 base from J, with 10 bases between. CDR3 loop: CSVVRGTQETQYF. The CDR3, as DNA: TGCAGCGTTGTCCGCGGCACCCAAGAGACCCAGTACTTC.